The clone carrying this TCR beta chain was seen a few times. Antigen unknown. The study sequenced cultured CD4+ T cell DNA using the Oncomine TCR Beta short-read assay. Cultures of CD4+ T cells served as the source for extracting genomic DNA. TCRdb re-called the PCR reads through MiXCR, storing one row per CDR3 protein. The sample includes over 10,000 distinct CDR3 sequences, 50% to 60% of them seen just once. CDR1 is ENHRY and CDR2 is SYGVKD in the germline V gene. The CDR3 loop spans 12 amino acids. V shed 3 bases and J shed 3 bases, with 5 bases lying between them. The data were obtained in a study of vaccination and CD4 T cells after COVID-19. Turning to the study itself: Overlapping peptides covering the spike proteins of SARS-CoV-2, HCoV-NL63, HCoV-OC43 and HCoV-229E were added to stimulate cells.

Treatment given: approximately nine-day PBMC culture with coronavirus spike peptide pools or control peptides (ViraFEST assay). ViraFEST grew antigen-specific T cells using peptide pools, then sequenced TCRs. The dates of positive PCR tests extended from March through December 2020 and came before the US Alpha, Beta and Delta variants. The receptor was derived from a human donor who had recovered from COVID-19. Sample: CD4+ T cells from blood, cultured in vitro. The V gene is TRBV10-3, the J gene TRBJ1-2; D not certain. The CDR3 loop is CAISEIHYGYTF. In DNA, the CDR3 is TGTGCCATCAGTGAAATTCACTATGGCTACACCTTC.